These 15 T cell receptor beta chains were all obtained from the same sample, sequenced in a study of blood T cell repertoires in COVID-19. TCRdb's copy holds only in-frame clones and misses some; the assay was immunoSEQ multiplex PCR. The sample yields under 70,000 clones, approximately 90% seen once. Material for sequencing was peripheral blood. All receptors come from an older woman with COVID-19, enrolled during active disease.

The CDR3: CASSPTGTGPNEKLFF. The CDR3 DNA is TGTGCCAGCTCACCAACCGGGACAGGGCCTAATGAAAAACTGTTTTTT. The chain combines TRBV18 with TRBJ1-4; TRBD1 matches 9 bases. Per the germline V gene, CDR1 is KGHSH and CDR2 is LQKENI. The CDR3 has 16 residues. V lost 2 bases and J lost 3; bases outside the gene matches: 4.

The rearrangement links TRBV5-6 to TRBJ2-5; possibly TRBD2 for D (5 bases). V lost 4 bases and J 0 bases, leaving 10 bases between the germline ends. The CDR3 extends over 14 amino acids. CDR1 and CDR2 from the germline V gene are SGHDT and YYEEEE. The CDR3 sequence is CASSTDSYQETQYF. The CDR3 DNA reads TGTGCCAGCAGCACGGACTCGTACCAAGAGACCCAGTACTTC.

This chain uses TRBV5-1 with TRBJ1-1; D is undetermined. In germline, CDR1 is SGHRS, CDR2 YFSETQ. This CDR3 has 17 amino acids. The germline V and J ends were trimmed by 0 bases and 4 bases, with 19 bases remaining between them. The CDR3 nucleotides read TGCGCCAGCAGCTTGGGACCGTTATCGGTCTCGGGCACTGAAGCTTTCTTT. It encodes CASSLGPLSVSGTEAFF.

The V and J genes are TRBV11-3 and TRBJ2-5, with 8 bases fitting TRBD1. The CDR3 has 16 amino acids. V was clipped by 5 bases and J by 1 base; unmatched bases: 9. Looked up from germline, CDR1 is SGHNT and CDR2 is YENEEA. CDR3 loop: CASSLGTGISQETQYF. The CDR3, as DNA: TGTGCCAGCAGCCTAGGGACAGGAATAAGCCAAGAGACCCAGTACTTC.

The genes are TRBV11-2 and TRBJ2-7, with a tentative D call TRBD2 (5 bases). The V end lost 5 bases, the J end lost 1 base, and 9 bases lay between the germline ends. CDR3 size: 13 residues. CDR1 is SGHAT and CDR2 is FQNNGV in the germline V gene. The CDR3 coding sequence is TGTGCCAGCAGCAAACTAGAATCCTACGAGCAGTACTTC. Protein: CASSKLESYEQYF.

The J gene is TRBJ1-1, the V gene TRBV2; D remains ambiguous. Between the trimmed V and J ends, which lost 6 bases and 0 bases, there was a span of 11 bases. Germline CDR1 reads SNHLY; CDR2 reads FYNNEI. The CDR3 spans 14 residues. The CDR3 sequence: CASRVRVLNTEAFF. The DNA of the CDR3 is TGTGCCAGCAGAGTTCGGGTCTTGAACACTGAAGCTTTCTTT. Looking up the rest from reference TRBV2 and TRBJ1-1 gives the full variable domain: EPEVTQTPSHQVTQMGQEVILRCVPISNHLYFYWYRQILGQKVEFLVSFYNNEISEKSEIFDDQFSVERPDGSNFTLKIRSTKLEDSAMYFCASRVRVLNTEAFFGQGTRLTVV.

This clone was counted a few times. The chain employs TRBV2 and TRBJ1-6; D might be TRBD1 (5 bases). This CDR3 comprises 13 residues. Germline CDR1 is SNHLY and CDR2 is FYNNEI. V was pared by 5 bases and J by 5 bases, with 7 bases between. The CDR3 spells CASSRGNNSPLHF. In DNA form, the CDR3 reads TGTGCCAGCAGTAGGGGCAATAATTCACCCCTCCACTTT.

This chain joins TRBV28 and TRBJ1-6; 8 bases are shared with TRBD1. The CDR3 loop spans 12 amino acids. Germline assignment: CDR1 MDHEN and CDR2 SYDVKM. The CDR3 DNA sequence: TGTGCTACCGGACAGGGACAATCACCCCTCCACTTT. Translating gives CATGQGQSPLHF.

This CDR3 is CATSRTKQGAGNTEAFF. As DNA, the CDR3 is TGTGCCACCAGCAGAACAAAACAGGGGGCCGGGAACACTGAAGCTTTCTTT. The chain carries TRBV15 and TRBJ1-1; 9 bases fit TRBD1. Germline CDR1 and CDR2: LNHNV and YYDKDF (reference sequence). CDR3 length: 17 residues. Trimming took 2 bases from V and 1 from J; bases not matched to a gene: 8.

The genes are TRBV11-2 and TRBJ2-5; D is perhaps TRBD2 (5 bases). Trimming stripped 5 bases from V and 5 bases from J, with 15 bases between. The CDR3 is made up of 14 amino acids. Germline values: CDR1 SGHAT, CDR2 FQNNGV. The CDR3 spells CASSPTRGTETQYF. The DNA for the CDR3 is TGTGCCAGCAGCCCCACTCGGGGTACGGAGACCCAGTACTTC.

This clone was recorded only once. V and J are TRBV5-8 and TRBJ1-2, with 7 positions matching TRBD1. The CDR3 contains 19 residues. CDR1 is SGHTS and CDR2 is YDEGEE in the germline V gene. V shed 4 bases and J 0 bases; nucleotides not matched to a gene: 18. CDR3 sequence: CASSRSPSRGQTPNYGYTF. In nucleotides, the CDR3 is TGTGCCAGCAGCCGAAGCCCAAGCCGGGGACAGACGCCTAACTATGGCTACACCTTC.

CDR3 in amino acids: CATSRDQGANEKLFF. DNA of the CDR3: TGTGCCACCAGCAGAGATCAGGGGGCTAATGAAAAACTGTTTTTT. The V call is TRBV15, the J call TRBJ1-4, with TRBD1 identical over 7 bases. The germline V gene encodes CDR1 LNHNV and CDR2 YYDKDF (reference sequence). This CDR3 has 15 amino acids. V lost 0 bases, J lost 3 bases, and 1 base stayed unmatched.

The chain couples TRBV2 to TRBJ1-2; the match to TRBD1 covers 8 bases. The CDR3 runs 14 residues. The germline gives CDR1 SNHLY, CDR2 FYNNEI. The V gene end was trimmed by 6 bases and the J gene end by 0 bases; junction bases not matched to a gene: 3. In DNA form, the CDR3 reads TGTGCCAGCAGCCGACAGGGGTCTAACTATGGCTACACCTTC. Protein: CASSRQGSNYGYTF.

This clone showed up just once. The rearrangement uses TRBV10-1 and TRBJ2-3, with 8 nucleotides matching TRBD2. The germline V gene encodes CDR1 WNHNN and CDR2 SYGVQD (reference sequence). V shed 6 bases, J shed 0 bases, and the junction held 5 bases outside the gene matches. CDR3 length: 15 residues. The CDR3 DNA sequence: TGCGCCAGCAGCATAACTAGCGGAAGCACAGATACGCAGTATTTT. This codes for CASSITSGSTDTQYF.

CDR3 amino acids: CASSSGTGVYNEQFF. The DNA for the CDR3 is TGTGCCAGCAGTTCCGGGACAGGGGTTTACAATGAGCAGTTCTTC. This sequence joins TRBV11-3 and TRBJ2-1; 10 bases are shared with TRBD1. The CDR3 covers 15 residues. Per germline, CDR1 SGHNT and CDR2 YENEEA. V was clipped by 6 bases and J by 4 bases; unmatched bases: 6.